This T cell receptor beta chain comes out of a study of early T cells in non-severe SARS-CoV-2 infection. The wider study: Chains stayed unpaired after sequencing of bulk RNA from unsorted whole blood. Study results and limitations: VDJdb-based matching was biased toward anti-spike CD8 responses and missed private and CD4 specificities.

V lost 5 bases and J lost 2; bases outside the gene matches: 7. The germline gives CDR1 SGHTA, CDR2 FQGTGA. The CDR3 length is 15 residues. In the library, individual cDNA molecules carried attached unique molecular identifiers. From the 5' RACE reads, TCRdb called clonotypes with MiXCR, one entry per CDR3 protein. The top ten hold 5.5% to 7% of the sample, which has more than 60,000 distinct CDR3 sequences, roughly 8.7% seen once. Points on this clonotype: Its antigen is unidentified.

The receptor was isolated from an adult who was a healthcare worker with PCR-confirmed SARS-CoV-2 infection or an uninfected control (not recorded which). The sample taken for sequencing was whole blood. The V and J genes are TRBV7-3 and TRBJ2-3; TRBD2 aligns across 7 bases. CDR3 sequence reads: CASSEAGRATDTQYF. The CDR3 region has the DNA TGTGCCAGCAGCGAAGCGGGACGCGCCACAGATACGCAGTATTTT.